This TCR beta chain was recovered during a study of cytomegalovirus exposure and HLA in healthy donors. The study, taken as a whole, reports: Indistinguishable V segments, including TRBV6-2 and TRBV6-3, were excluded.

Each donor's status was that of a healthy bone marrow donor. Though probably carrying unrecorded immune exposures, donors were nominally healthy at sampling. Both 60 Vbeta primers and 13 Jbeta primers went into the PCR. TCRdb keeps only in-frame clones here, not all; method: immunoSEQ multiplex PCR. The repertoire holds under 200,000 clones, with roughly 76% as singletons. Trimming removed 5 bases from V and 7 bases from J; junction bases left unmatched: 10. This CDR3 is built from 15 residues. The germline V gene encodes CDR1 SGHNT and CDR2 YYREEE (reference sequence). With regard to this clone: No antigen is known for it.

The specimen sequenced was PBMCs. This receptor was taken from a man aged 35-49 years in good health and CMV-seropositive. The rearrangement links TRBV5-4 to TRBJ2-2, with TRBD1 matching over 8 bases. The CDR3 loop reads CASSHRTGGDGELFF. The CDR3 DNA is TGTGCCAGCAGTCATAGAACAGGGGGTGACGGGGAGCTGTTTTTT.